This record looks at one TCR beta chain sequence and its context. Its cognate antigen has yet to be identified. Base quality data are lacking; no much larger clone is found one base away. The data originate from a study of PD-L1 blockade in urothelial cancer (dated by TCRdb to 2015 to 2018). Concerning the study at large: All patients started therapy in the mid-2010s and received atezolizumab 1,200 mg intravenously every 3 weeks. About 85% of the roughly 29 patients were identified as males with urothelial cancer of bladder origin, and a prior smoking history was reported by 18 of 29 patients. An ECOG performance status of 0 or 1 was recorded for the patients, and 0 to 3 prior chemotherapy regimens had been received by the patients. Blood samples were analyzed at 3 weeks after treatment start (second dose) and at 6 weeks after treatment start. Blood samples gave median yields of about 140,000 T cells and tens of thousands of unique TCRs, along with a median clonality of about 0.084. An exploratory multi-omic analysis was conducted of the somatic, immune and clinical correlates of response to PD-L1 blockade with atezolizumab in urothelial cancer. Pretreatment tumor samples and matched peripheral blood, collected serially before and after atezolizumab treatment, underwent TCR sequencing. Durable clinical benefit was defined as a progression-free survival longer than 6 months, and TCR features were additionally tested against progression-free survival and overall survival. In the same patients, whole exome sequencing and RNA sequencing of pretreatment tumors were performed in addition to TCR sequencing. Durable clinical benefit was achieved by nine patients but not by the remaining 20. Around 30 patients had pretreatment blood TCR-seq, some 24 had at least one posttreatment blood collection, and some 24 had tumor TCR-seq. Study-wide findings and limitations: Small sample size (n ≈ 29) and many exploratory analyses mean the results are intended to be hypothesis-generating. At 3 weeks after the start of treatment, tumor-associated TCR clones in peripheral blood had expanded more in patients with durable benefit (n ≈ 20, p = 0.022). Improved progression-free and overall survival was associated with having pretreatment peripheral blood TCR clonality below the median.

A cohort of 30 or so patients with locally advanced or metastatic urothelial carcinoma, treated at Memorial Sloan Kettering on a trial protocol, was included. Peripheral blood mononuclear cells were collected pretreatment and during treatment, at between 1 and 8 total time points per patient. The Qiagen DNeasy Blood extraction kit was used to purify genomic DNA from total PBMCs and tumor samples. PBMCs were collected pretreatment and during treatment, and were isolated and stored as previously described. Synthetic TCR analog templates were spiked into each PCR so that absolute template abundance could be estimated from read counts. The immunoSEQ assay was used to amplify TCRbeta CDR3 regions from genomic DNA with bias-controlled V and J gene primers. Rearranged TCRbeta segments were sequenced at approximately 20X coverage. Concerning the study's data processing: Clustering was used to correct sequencing errors, and CDR3s were annotated against IMGT to assign V, D and J genes. Only productive TCRbeta rearrangements were used in downstream analyses, excluding out-of-frame or stop-codon sequences. Clonality was calculated as one minus the Shannon entropy normalized by the log of the number of unique productive sequences. Fisher's exact test with Benjamini-Hochberg correction, using a cutoff of adjusted p below 0.01, was how clones that differed between time points or between blood and tumor were identified. TCRdb limited this immuneACCESS table to in-frame rearrangements with V and J called. A share of clones is missing; checked studies link under half to unresolved V genes, and the rest is unexplained. The DNA gave D and trimming, while V, J and clone size come from that table. The sample yields 30,000 to 45,000 clones; 80% to 95% were counted once. Jointly, the top ten make up around 7.7% of the sample.

Taken from the germline V gene, the CDR1 and CDR2 loops are SGHRS and YFSETQ. Germline trimming amounts to 3 bases on V and 0 bases on J, with 6 as the count of junction bases outside the gene matches. The CDR3 runs 17 residues from the cysteine to the phenylalanine. Only the CDR3 DNA is retained, 51 bases long and in frame from the first base. The TCR originated in a man in his 70s with urothelial cancer. The specimen comprised PBMCs, sampled around atezolizumab (anti-PD-L1) treatment. The chain was built from TRBV5-1 and TRBJ2-3; TRBD2 matches 11 bases in the middle. Here the CDR3 is given as CASSYAGTSGSTDTQYF. At the DNA level, the sequence is TGCGCCAGCAGCTACGCCGGGACTAGCGGTAGCACAGATACGCAGTATTTT.